This TCR beta chain was sequenced in a study of OX40 agonist ivuxolimab in advanced cancers. The study's findings and limits: Expanded peripheral T-cell antigen specificity went undetermined. Some nonresponders additionally presented with little normalized T-cell clonal expansion.

Regarding this clone: The antigen remains unidentified.

Sequencing was performed with immunoSEQ multiplex PCR; in TCRdb, only in-frame clones are kept and a portion is missing. The profile shows 70,000 to 90,000 clones, less than 90% of them singletons. This CDR3 comprises 13 residues. Germline V gene lookup returns CDR1 MNHNS and CDR2 SASEGT. Trimming took off 6 bases at V and 10 bases at J, with 18 bases between the two ends. This material consisted of CD4+ or CD8+ T cells sorted from blood, taken in a trial of the OX40 agonist ivuxolimab. This TCR was sampled from an adult with an advanced solid tumor such as melanoma, head and neck, liver or kidney cancer. The chain uses TRBV6-1 and TRBJ1-1, with D possibly being TRBD1 (6 bases). In DNA, the CDR3 is TGTGCCAGCAGCCCGACAGGTGAAGGTGGAGCTTTCTTT. Protein: CASSPTGEGGAFF.